These 23 T cell receptor beta chains were sequenced from one sample in a study of blood T cell repertoires in COVID-19. This table comes from immunoSEQ multiplex PCR, and its TCRdb copy is limited to in-frame clones, with some not included. The sample has about 190,000 clones, 79% seen once. Material: peripheral blood. The receptors derive from a man in his 60s with active or convalescent COVID-19.

Concerning this clone itself: This sample also contains other DNA sequences that code for the same CDR3. The genes are TRBV6-6 and TRBJ2-5; D might be TRBD1 (5 bases). Trimming cost V 0 bases and J 5 bases, with 10 bases left between them. The CDR3 sequence is 14 residues long. Germline V gene data show CDR1 as MNHNY and CDR2 as SVGAGI (reference sequence). The DNA of the CDR3 is TGTGCCAGCAGTTACTCTGGCAGGGCCGAGACCCAGTACTTC. It specifies CASSYSGRAETQYF.

The chain has TRBV7-2 and TRBJ1-3; perhaps TRBD1 as D (5 bases). The CDR3 extends over 16 amino acids. Germline-derived CDR1 and CDR2 are SGHTA and FQGNSA. Trimming pared 5 bases from V and 2 bases from J, leaving 16 bases between. In DNA, the CDR3 is TGTGCCAGCAGCCAGAGGGCTTCGGGGGCTGGAAACACCATATATTTT. It codes for CASSQRASGAGNTIYF.

This chain links TRBV7-9 with TRBJ2-2; 12 bases fit TRBD2. CDR1 and CDR2 (germline): SEHNR, FQNEAQ (reference sequence). The CDR3 spans 17 residues. The ends lost 8 bases at V and 4 bases at J; junction bases unmatched: 11. DNA of the CDR3: TGTGCCAGCTCCCGGACTAGCGGGATAATCCCCACCGGGGAGCTGTTTTTT. Its protein is CASSRTSGIIPTGELFF.

This clone was counted between two and nine times. The chain carries TRBV5-5 and TRBJ2-2; 7 bases align to TRBD1. The trim removed 5 bases at V and 1 base at J, leaving 5 bases unmatched. Germline assignment: CDR1 SGHKS and CDR2 YYEKEE (reference sequence). The CDR3 has 15 residues. CDR3 bases: TGTGCCAGCAGGAAGTACAGGGGGAACACCGGGGAGCTGTTTTTT. Protein: CASRKYRGNTGELFF.

The rearrangement links TRBV4-3 to TRBJ2-2, with 7 positions matching TRBD1. Trimming removed 0 bases from V and 6 bases from J; junction bases left unmatched: 13. The CDR3 loop spans 18 amino acids. Germline V gene sequence: CDR1 LGHNA, CDR2 YSLEER. CDR3 coding DNA: TGCGCCAGCAGCCAAGATCGGATAGGGGGCTCTTGGGCCGGGGAGCTGTTTTTT. As protein: CASSQDRIGGSWAGELFF.

This sequence joins TRBV5-1 and TRBJ1-2; D gene uncertain. Trimming took off 7 bases at V and 4 bases at J, with 17 bases between the two ends. The CDR3 consists of 14 residues. Germline lookup yields CDR1 SGHRS and CDR2 YFSETQ. As DNA, the CDR3 is TGCGCCAGCGGAAGCGGTGGGCAGTTCTATGGCTACACCTTC. Translation: CASGSGGQFYGYTF.

This chain links TRBV7-8 with TRBJ2-5, with D uncertain. Trimming removed 5 bases from V and 5 bases from J, with 12 bases in between. CDR1 SGHVS and CDR2 FQNEAQ come from the germline V gene. CDR3 length: 13 amino acids. The CDR3 reads CASSQQPWETQYF. In DNA form, the CDR3 reads TGTGCCAGCAGCCAACAGCCGTGGGAGACCCAGTACTTC.

The rearrangement links TRBV18 to TRBJ1-2, with 8 bases fitting TRBD1. Germline V gives CDR1 KGHSH, CDR2 LQKENI. V gave up 2 bases and J gave up 9 bases; unmatched junction bases: 5. The CDR3 runs to 13 residues. The CDR3 DNA reads TGTGCCAGCTCACCAGGCGACAGGGGACGCTACACCTTC. Translating it yields CASSPGDRGRYTF.

The V call is TRBV6-5, the J call TRBJ1-5; 7 bases map to TRBD1. V lost 6 bases and J lost 1; bases outside the gene matches: 3. This CDR3 spans 14 amino acids. Germline V gene data show CDR1 as MNHEY and CDR2 as SVGAGI. The CDR3 DNA reads as TGTGCCAGCAGGACACAGGGGAGCAATCAGCCCCAGCATTTT. Protein product: CASRTQGSNQPQHF.

The genes are TRBV6-6 and TRBJ2-7, with D perhaps TRBD2 (5 bases). Germline assignment: CDR1 MNHNY and CDR2 SVGAGI (reference sequence). CDR3 size: 15 residues. Trimming stripped 0 bases from V and 5 bases from J, with 14 bases between. This CDR3 reads CASSYSGERTHEQYF. In nucleotides, the CDR3 is TGTGCCAGCAGTTACTCCGGGGAAAGAACCCACGAGCAGTACTTC.

The chain has TRBV11-3 and TRBJ2-7; a weak D match, TRBD2 (7 bases). Deletions cut 5 bases from V and 6 bases from J, with 14 bases between. Germline loops: CDR1 SGHNT, CDR2 YENEEA. The CDR3 consists of 13 residues. The CDR3 bases are TGTGCCAGCAGCCTAGGGGGGGGATTCGAGCAGTACTTC. It specifies CASSLGGGFEQYF.

The gene calls are TRBV18 and TRBJ2-7, with TRBD1 matching 8 bases. CDR1 and CDR2 (germline): KGHSH, LQKENI. V shed 4 bases and J 2 bases; nucleotides not matched to a gene: 7. This CDR3 is 15 amino acids long. The CDR3 DNA reads as TGTGCCAGCTCACTACGAGGACAGGGACCCTACGAGCAGTACTTC. It codes for CASSLRGQGPYEQYF. Variable domain in full (rest from reference TRBV18 and TRBJ2-7): NAGVMQNPRHLVRRRGQEARLRCSPMKGHSHVYWYRQLPEEGLKFMVYLQKENIIDESGMPKERFSAEFPKEGPSILRIQQVVRGDSAAYFCASSLRGQGPYEQYFGPGTRLTVT.

The chain recombines TRBV7-3 with TRBJ2-1; 13 positions agree with TRBD2. Germline-derived CDR1 and CDR2 are SGHTA and FQGTGA. Trimming removed 2 bases from V and 8 bases from J; junction bases left unmatched: 3. The length of the CDR3 is 15 residues. The CDR3 DNA is TGTGCCAGCAGCTTAGGACTAGCGGGAGTCTATGAGCAGTTCTTC. Amino acids: CASSLGLAGVYEQFF.

For the CDR3, the DNA is TGTGCCAGCAGCTTGGGTACAGGTCATCAGCCCCAGCATTTT. Translated: CASSLGTGHQPQHF. V gene TRBV5-6 combines with J gene TRBJ1-5; D perhaps matches TRBD1 (5 bases). This CDR3 is built from 14 residues. Trimming removed 0 bases from V and 5 bases from J, with 9 bases in between. Germline lookup yields CDR1 SGHDT and CDR2 YYEEEE.

This clone was counted a few times. J is TRBJ2-2 and V is TRBV19; 11 bases are a match to TRBD1. The V segment lost 2 bases and the J segment 4 bases; nucleotides outside the gene matches: 6. Germline CDR1 reads LNHDA; CDR2 reads SQIVND (reference sequence). The CDR3 is made up of 17 amino acids. The CDR3 DNA sequence: TGTGCCAGTAGTATAAAGGGACAGGGGGTTAGCACCGGGGAGCTGTTTTTT. Translation gives CASSIKGQGVSTGELFF. The full variable domain, completed using reference TRBV19 and TRBJ2-2, is DGGITQSPKYLFRKEGQNVTLSCEQNLNHDAMYWYRQDPGQGLRLIYYSQIVNDFQKGDIAEGYSVSREKKESFPLTVTSAQKNPTAFYLCASSIKGQGVSTGELFFGEGSRLTVL.

The genes are TRBV9 and TRBJ2-2; D is unresolved. Germline values: CDR1 SGDLS, CDR2 YYNGEE. CDR3 size: 13 residues. V was pared by 0 bases and J by 6 bases, with 6 bases between. As DNA, the CDR3 is TGTGCCAGCAGCGTAGTAACAGCCGGGGAGCTGTTTTTT. This codes for CASSVVTAGELFF.

The J gene is TRBJ1-4, the V gene TRBV5-4, with unresolved D. CDR3 length equals 16 residues. The germline gives CDR1 SGHNT, CDR2 YYREEE (reference sequence). Trimming cost V 1 base and J 5 bases, with 15 bases left between them. This chain's CDR3 is CASSLLGGGINEKLFF. The CDR3 region has the DNA TGTGCCAGCAGCTTGTTAGGTGGAGGGATCAATGAAAAACTGTTTTTT.

The V call is TRBV27, the J call TRBJ2-7; the match to TRBD2 covers 11 bases. V was clipped by 7 bases and J by 9 bases; unmatched bases: 8. This CDR3 contains 13 residues. The germline gives CDR1 MNHEY, CDR2 SMNVEV (reference sequence). CDR3 nucleotide sequence: TGTGCCAGCAAGACTAGCGGGGAGCGACGGCAGTACTTC. It yields the protein CASKTSGERRQYF.

This clone was seen a handful of times. The chain couples TRBV30 to TRBJ1-6; a weak D match, TRBD1 (5 bases). This CDR3 is built from 14 residues. V lost 4 bases to trimming and J lost 0 bases, with 7 bases between them. Per the germline V gene, CDR1 is GTSNPN and CDR2 is SVGIG (reference sequence). In DNA form, the CDR3 reads TGTGCCTGGAATGGGGCCTCCTATAATTCACCCCTCCACTTT. Its protein is CAWNGASYNSPLHF.

This sequence joins TRBV4-3 and TRBJ2-7; 8 bases fit TRBD1. Per the germline V gene, CDR1 is LGHNA and CDR2 is YSLEER. V shed 0 bases and J 3 bases; nucleotides not matched to a gene: 10. CDR3 length: 17 residues. The CDR3 nucleotides are TGCGCCAGCAGCCAAGATTTAGCAGGGGGCGGAATCTACGAGCAGTACTTC. Amino acid sequence: CASSQDLAGGGIYEQYF.

This chain uses TRBV24-1 with TRBJ2-1, with 15 nucleotides matching TRBD2. With 3 bases clipped from V and 7 bases from J, the junction kept 3 bases outside the gene matches. Germline CDR1 and CDR2: KGHDR and SFDVKD. This CDR3 has 16 amino acids. As DNA, the CDR3 is TGTGCCACCAGTGATCCGGGACTAGCGGGAGGAAATGAGCAGTTCTTC. This encodes CATSDPGLAGGNEQFF.

The chain carries TRBV5-1 and TRBJ2-7; 8 bases line up with TRBD2. Losses at the gene ends were 0 bases for V and 5 bases for J; bases not matched to a gene: 4. This CDR3 has 14 amino acids. Germline values: CDR1 SGHRS, CDR2 YFSETQ. The chain's CDR3 is CASSLGGRMNEQYF. As DNA, the CDR3 is TGCGCCAGCAGCTTGGGCGGGAGGATGAACGAGCAGTACTTC. The whole variable domain, remainder taken from reference TRBV5-1 and TRBJ2-7, is KAGVTQTPRYLIKTRGQQVTLSCSPISGHRSVSWYQQTPGQGLQFLFEYFSETQRNKGNFPGRFSGRQFSNSRSEMNVSTLELGDSALYLCASSLGGRMNEQYFGPGTRLTVT.

The V call is TRBV7-8, the J call TRBJ1-5; D is unresolved. In germline, CDR1 is SGHVS, CDR2 FQNEAQ. V shed 2 bases and J shed 4 bases, with 12 bases lying between them. This CDR3 is 15 amino acids long. The CDR3 DNA sequence: TGTGCCAGCAGCTTATTCGAGACGGGGAATCAGCCCCAGCATTTT. This encodes CASSLFETGNQPQHF. Full variable domain (rest looked up from reference TRBV7-8 and TRBJ1-5): GAGVSQSPRYKVAKRGQDVALRCDPISGHVSLFWYQQALGQGPEFLTYFQNEAQLDKSGLPSDRFFAERPEGSVSTLKIQRTQQEDSAVYLCASSLFETGNQPQHFGDGTRLSIL.